The source of this TCR beta chain is a study of blood T cell repertoires in COVID-19. Turning to the study itself: Collection of acute and convalescent COVID-19 samples took place in the United States, Italy and Spain. The analysed material was cDNA or gDNA that came from T cells, B-cell-depleted T cells, or PBMCs.

Original handling: Reference gene primers were amplified, and this amplification served to estimate nucleated cell counts. Data came from immunoSEQ multiplex PCR; TCRdb stores just in-frame clones and leaves some out. The V and J calls and clone size were taken over from that table, and D and trimming were inferred from the DNA. The profile covers around 52,000 clones, with 75% to 90% appearing a single time and 22% taken by the ten largest. The Seattle patients joined while their infection was active and were tracked longitudinally afterward. The specimen sequenced was peripheral blood. The source of this sequence is a woman at least 80 years old with COVID-19, enrolled during active disease.

This chain's CDR3 is CASRGTGGNTEAFF. The CDR3 DNA reads TGTGCCAGCAGGGGGACAGGAGGAAACACTGAAGCTTTCTTT. This chain connects TRBV6-5 to TRBJ1-1, with 8 bases identical to TRBD1. The germline V gene encodes CDR1 MNHEY and CDR2 SVGAGI. V lost 6 bases and J lost 2; bases outside the gene matches: 5. The CDR3 length is 14 residues.